The rows below give T cell receptor beta chains drawn from one sample of a study of blood T cell repertoires in COVID-19. Libraries were prepared by immunoSEQ multiplex PCR; TCRdb keeps only in-frame clonotypes and omits some of them. Of 150,000 to 200,000 clones in the sample, roughly 89% were seen once. Sequenced: PBMCs or T cells enriched from blood (not recorded which). These receptors all come from a woman under 40 who had been exposed to COVID-19. CDR3s include the opening cysteine and the closing phenylalanine or tryptophan. The D gene is left open where the match is weak. For some rows the clone size is stated as once, few or many, or as a class when expanded; others skip it.

d_call clone_size j_call v_call cdr3_aa cdr3_nt
TRBD2 . TRBJ2-3 TRBV4-1 CASSQGIAGGRADTQYF TGCGCCAGCAGCCAAGGAATAGCGGGGGGCAGGGCAGATACGCAGTATTTT
TRBD1 few TRBJ2-7 TRBV27 CASSLSTGYEQYF TGTGCCAGCAGTTTATCGACAGGGTACGAGCAGTACTTC
TRBD1 . TRBJ2-5 TRBV5-4 CASSLGYRGRQETQYF TGTGCCAGCAGCTTGGGCTACAGGGGACGGCAAGAGACCCAGTACTTC
TRBD1 . TRBJ2-7 TRBV5-6 CASSRGLGTVSYEQYF TGTGCCAGCAGCCGCGGCCTGGGGACAGTCTCCTACGAGCAGTACTTC
. . TRBJ1-5 TRBV7-8 CASSFTPSRSGNQPQHF TGTGCCAGCAGCTTTACCCCCTCGCGGAGTGGCAATCAGCCCCAGCATTTT
. few TRBJ1-3 TRBV10-3 CAISSPSSGNTIYF TGTGCCATCAGTTCCCCGAGCTCTGGAAACACCATATATTTT
TRBD2 . TRBJ2-1 TRBV7-2 CASRPPSGGAGNEQFF TGTGCCAGCAGACCCCCTAGCGGGGGGGCCGGGAATGAGCAGTTCTTC
TRBD1 . TRBJ2-5 TRBV7-3 CASSLTGQGGETQYF TGTGCCAGCAGCTTGACAGGACAGGGAGGAGAGACCCAGTACTTC
. once TRBJ1-5 TRBV10-2 CASSETGFLQPQHF TGCGCCAGCAGTGAGACGGGGTTCTTGCAGCCCCAGCATTTT
. . TRBJ1-1 TRBV12-3/TRBV12-4 CASSDRHEAFF TGTGCCAGCAGTGACAGACACGAAGCTTTCTTT
. . TRBJ2-1 TRBV6-5 CATIYNEQFF TGTGCCACCATTTACAATGAGCAGTTCTTC
. . TRBJ2-4 TRBV21-1 CASPMALAKNIQYF TGTGCCAGCCCGATGGCCTTAGCCAAAAACATTCAGTACTTC
. . TRBJ1-2 TRBV4-1 CASSQEDRWGYTF TGCGCCAGCAGCCAAGAGGACAGATGGGGCTACACCTTC
TRBD1 . TRBJ2-7 TRBV9 CASSIRPGTGNTYEQYF TGTGCCAGCAGCATACGACCCGGGACAGGGAACACCTACGAGCAGTACTTC
. . TRBJ2-5 TRBV27 CASSFGRQETQYF TGTGCCAGCAGTTTTGGCAGGCAAGAGACCCAGTACTTC
. . TRBJ2-3 TRBV7-8 CASSSSDTQYF TGTGCCAGCAGCTCTTCTGATACGCAGTATTTT
. . TRBJ2-7 TRBV7-8 CASSFGKYEQYF TGTGCCAGCAGCTTCGGGAAGTACGAGCAGTACTTC
TRBD1 many TRBJ1-6 TRBV19 CASSSAGGGSPLHF TGTGCCAGTAGTTCAGCAGGGGGTGGATCACCCCTCCACTTT
. once TRBJ1-4 TRBV6-5 CASSMDSGGKLFF TGTGCCAGCAGCATGGACAGTGGAGGAAAACTGTTTTTT
TRBD1 . TRBJ2-4 TRBV10-1 CASSDTPGQGANIQYF TGCGCCAGCAGTGACACCCCGGGACAGGGGGCAAACATTCAGTACTTC
TRBD2 . TRBJ2-2 TRBV9 CASSLSGGPNTGELFF TGTGCCAGCAGCTTAAGCGGGGGCCCGAACACCGGGGAGCTGTTTTTT
TRBD1 . TRBJ1-1 TRBV7-9 CATEHRGENTEAFF TGTGCCACCGAACACAGGGGAGAAAACACTGAAGCTTTCTTT